These T cell receptor beta chains were read from a single sample in a study of blood T cell repertoires in COVID-19. Clones were sequenced by immunoSEQ multiplex PCR, and TCRdb holds only the in-frame ones, with some missing. The data show tens of thousands of clones, almost 90% seen once. Material for sequencing was peripheral blood. The receptors derive from a man in his sixties with active COVID-19. CDR3s include the opening cysteine and the closing phenylalanine or tryptophan. A D gene is named only where the DNA matches it firmly. Expanded clones get a size class; other rows say once, few or many, or leave the size out.

>-|once|TRBV19|TRBJ1-1
TGTGCCAGCCAAAATCCCCGGGGGAGAGGAACTGAAGCTTTCTTT
CASQNPRGRGTEAFF
>TRBD2|-|TRBV28|TRBJ2-2
TGTGCCAGCGCATCTAGCGGGGACTCCACCGGGGAGCTGTTTTTT
CASASSGDSTGELFF
>-|-|TRBV12-3/TRBV12-4|TRBJ1-5
TGTGCCAGCAGTTTAGACAGGGCCCAGCCCCAGCATTTT
CASSLDRAQPQHF
>TRBD2|-|TRBV7-9|TRBJ2-7
TGTGCCAGCAGCACCGGGACTAGTTTTTTCAGCTCCTACGAGCAGTACTTC
CASSTGTSFFSSYEQYF
>TRBD1|-|TRBV6-5|TRBJ1-5
TGTGCCAGCAGACGGACAGGGTATAGCAATCAGCCCCAGCATTTT
CASRRTGYSNQPQHF
>TRBD1|-|TRBV5-1|TRBJ2-7
TGCGCCAGCAGCTTAGGGGACAGGTTTTACGAGCAGTACTTC
CASSLGDRFYEQYF
>TRBD1|-|TRBV4-1|TRBJ1-1
TGCGCCAGCAGCCTGACCCCCCCAGGGGGTGGCACTGAAGCTTTCTTT
CASSLTPPGGGTEAFF
>TRBD1|-|TRBV18|TRBJ2-5
TGTGCCAGCTCACCACCAGGGGGCGCCCGGGAGACCCAGTACTTC
CASSPPGGARETQYF
>TRBD2|-|TRBV11-3|TRBJ2-1
TGTGCCAGCAGCGAGGGACTAGCGGGGGGGCGCCGTAACAATGAGCAGTTCTTC
CASSEGLAGGRRNNEQFF
>TRBD1|-|TRBV5-5|TRBJ2-6
TGTGCCAGCAGCAGGACAGGGGATACCTCTGGGGCCAACGTCCTGACTTTC
CASSRTGDTSGANVLTF
>-|-|TRBV2|TRBJ1-1
TGTGCCAGCAGTGTACAGGGACCTATGAACACTGAAGCTTTCTTT
CASSVQGPMNTEAFF
>-|-|TRBV14|TRBJ2-7
TGTGCCAGCAGCCAAGGTCAGGGGCCCTACGAGCAGTACTTC
CASSQGQGPYEQYF
>-|-|TRBV5-1|TRBJ2-7
TGCGCCAGCTCCCGGGGGGCTGTGTACTTC
CASSRGAVYF
>-|-|TRBV28|TRBJ1-2
TGTGCCAGCAGGGGAGGGGAGATCACGAGTCGCTACACCTTC
CASRGGEITSRYTF
>TRBD1|-|TRBV2|TRBJ2-3
TGTGCCAGCATCAAGACAGGGGGCGGAAGCACAGATACGCAGTATTTT
CASIKTGGGSTDTQYF
>-|-|TRBV5-4|TRBJ1-1
TGTGCCAGCAGCCTGGCAGGATCCACTGAAGCTTTCTTT
CASSLAGSTEAFF
>TRBD2|-|TRBV3-1/TRBV3-2|TRBJ2-3
TGTGCCAGCAGCCAAGGGCGGGGGGGGAATACGCAGTATTTT
CASSQGRGGNTQYF
>-|-|TRBV19|TRBJ1-3
TGTGCCAGTAGTCCCAGTGATTACTCTGGAAACACCATATATTTT
CASSPSDYSGNTIYF
>-|once|TRBV12-3/TRBV12-4|TRBJ1-1
TGTGCCAGCAGTCGCCGAGGCACTGAAGCTTTCTTT
CASSRRGTEAFF
>-|-|TRBV5-6|TRBJ1-1
TGTGCCAGCAGCTGGTGGGGTAGGGGCACTGAAGCTTTCTTT
CASSWWGRGTEAFF
>-|-|TRBV6-2/TRBV6-3|TRBJ2-7
TGTGCCAGCAGTCCCCCCGGGGTTTCGGGCGAGCAGTACTTC
CASSPPGVSGEQYF
>-|-|TRBV10-1|TRBJ2-6
TGCGCCAGCAGTGAATCCGGGGCTGGGGCCAACGTCCTGACTTTC
CASSESGAGANVLTF
>TRBD1|-|TRBV12-3/TRBV12-4|TRBJ2-7
TGTGCCAGCAGTTACGGACAGGGCGCGTACTTC
CASSYGQGAYF
>TRBD1|-|TRBV9|TRBJ2-7
TGTGCCAGCAGCGCCGGGACAGGGGGCTACGAGCAGTACTTC
CASSAGTGGYEQYF
>TRBD1|-|TRBV27|TRBJ1-5
TGTGCCAGCAGTAGGGGGGCAGGGGGAAATCAGCCCCAGCATTTT
CASSRGAGGNQPQHF
>-|-|TRBV28|TRBJ2-7
TGTGCCAGCAGTGTAACCTACGAGCAGTACTTC
CASSVTYEQYF
>TRBD2|-|TRBV5-1|TRBJ2-7
TGCGCCAGCAGCTGGGGACTAGCGGGGGGGGCCTACGAGCAGTACTTC
CASSWGLAGGAYEQYF
>-|-|TRBV29-1|TRBJ2-7
TGCAGCGTCCTAGGCGGGACCGCTAGCTCCTACGAGCAGTACTTC
CSVLGGTASSYEQYF
>TRBD1|-|TRBV28|TRBJ1-2
TGTGCCAGCAGTTCCGGGACAGGGTTTGGCTACACCTTC
CASSSGTGFGYTF
>-|-|TRBV28|TRBJ1-2
TGTGCCAGCAGTCCCCCCTCCCCCCGGGGGTATGGCTACACCTTC
CASSPPSPRGYGYTF
>-|-|TRBV11-3|TRBJ1-2
TGTGCCAGCAGCTTACCACCGGACGCCAGGGAAGACTTC
CASSLPPDAREDF
>-|-|TRBV18|TRBJ1-5
TGTGCCAGCTCACCAGGAGGGGACAATCAGCCCCAGCATTTT
CASSPGGDNQPQHF
>-|-|TRBV3-1/TRBV3-2|TRBJ2-5
TGTGCCAGCAGCCTGGACTTGGCCCAGTACTTC
CASSLDLAQYF
>-|-|TRBV18|TRBJ2-2
TGTGCCAGCTCACAGGGGAGGATTAACACCGGGGAGCTGTTTTTT
CASSQGRINTGELFF
>TRBD2|once|TRBV10-1|TRBJ2-2
TGCGCCAGCAGTGTTAGCGGGGGGCGGAACACCGGGGAGCTGTTTTTT
CASSVSGGRNTGELFF
>-|-|TRBV11-3|TRBJ2-1
TGTGCCAGCAGCTTAGAAGAGGGAAGCAATGAGCAGTTCTTC
CASSLEEGSNEQFF
>-|-|TRBV7-2|TRBJ1-4
TGTGCCAGCAGCCCCGGGAGTGTCAGCCTGTTTTTT
CASSPGSVSLFF
>TRBD1|-|TRBV18|TRBJ1-1
TGTGCCAGCTCGACGGACAGGAGGAACACTGAAGCTTTCTTT
CASSTDRRNTEAFF
>-|once|TRBV6-5|TRBJ2-7
TGTGCCAGCAACCCGAGGGAAAGCTCCTACGAGCAGTACTTC
CASNPRESSYEQYF
>TRBD1|-|TRBV4-1|TRBJ1-6
TGCGCCAGCAGCCGCTTGACAGGGATGGATTCACCCCTCCACTTT
CASSRLTGMDSPLHF
>-|-|TRBV4-3|TRBJ1-3
TGCGCCAGCAGCCAAGTTCAGGGTTCCGGAAACACCATATATTTT
CASSQVQGSGNTIYF
>TRBD2|once|TRBV28|TRBJ2-7
TGTGCCAGCGGAATAGCGGGCCCTAGAGAGCAGTACTTC
CASGIAGPREQYF
>-|-|TRBV6-5|TRBJ1-2
TGTGCCAGCAGTTTTACAGGGGGCTACACCTTC
CASSFTGGYTF
>TRBD1|-|TRBV15|TRBJ2-4
TGTGCCACCAGCAGAGGGGACAGGGGGCCGGACATTCAGTACTTC
CATSRGDRGPDIQYF
>TRBD1|-|TRBV4-1|TRBJ2-7
TGCGCCAGCAGCCAAGTCCCCGGGACAGGGACCTACGAGCAGTACTTC
CASSQVPGTGTYEQYF